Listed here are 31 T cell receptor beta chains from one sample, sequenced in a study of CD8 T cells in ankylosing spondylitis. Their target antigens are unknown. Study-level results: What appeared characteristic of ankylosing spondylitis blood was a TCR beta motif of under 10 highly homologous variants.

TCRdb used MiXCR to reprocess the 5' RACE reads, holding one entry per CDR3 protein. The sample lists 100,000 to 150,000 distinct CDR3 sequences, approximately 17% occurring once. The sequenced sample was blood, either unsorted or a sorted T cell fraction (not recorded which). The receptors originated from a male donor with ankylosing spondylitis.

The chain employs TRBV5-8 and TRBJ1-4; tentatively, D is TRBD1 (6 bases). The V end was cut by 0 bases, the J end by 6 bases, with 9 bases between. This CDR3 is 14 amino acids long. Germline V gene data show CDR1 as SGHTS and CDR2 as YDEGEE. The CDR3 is CASSLGDKDEKLFF. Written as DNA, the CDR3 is TGTGCCAGCAGCTTGGGGGACAAAGATGAAAAACTGTTTTTT.

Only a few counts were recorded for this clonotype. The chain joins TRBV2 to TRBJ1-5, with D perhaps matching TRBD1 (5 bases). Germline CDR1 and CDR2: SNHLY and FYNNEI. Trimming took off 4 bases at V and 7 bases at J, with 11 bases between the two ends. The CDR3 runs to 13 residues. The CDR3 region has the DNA TGTGCCAGCAGTGGTGTAAAGGGGCAGCCCCAGCATTTT. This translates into CASSGVKGQPQHF.

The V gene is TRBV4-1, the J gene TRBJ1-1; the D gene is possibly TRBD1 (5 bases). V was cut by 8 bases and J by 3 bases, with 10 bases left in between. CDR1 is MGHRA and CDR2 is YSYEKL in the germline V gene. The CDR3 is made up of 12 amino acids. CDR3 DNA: TGCGCCAGCGGAATGGGGCACACTGAAGCTTTCTTT. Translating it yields CASGMGHTEAFF.

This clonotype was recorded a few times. The CDR3 DNA sequence: TGTGCCAGCAGTTCGGGAGTTGGAAACATTCAGTACTTC. It translates to CASSSGVGNIQYF. The chain employs TRBV12-3 or TRBV12-4 and TRBJ2-4, with D maybe TRBD2 (6 bases). CDR3 length: 13 amino acids. Trimming took off 4 bases at V and 6 bases at J, with 10 bases between the two ends.

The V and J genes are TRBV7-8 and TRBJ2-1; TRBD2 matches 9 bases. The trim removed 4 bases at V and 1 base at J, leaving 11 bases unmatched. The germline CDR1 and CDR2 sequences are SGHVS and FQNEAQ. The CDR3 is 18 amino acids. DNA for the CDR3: TGTGCCAGCAGCTCTAGGAAGGTAGCGGGAGTTTCCTACAATGAGCAGTTCTTC. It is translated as CASSSRKVAGVSYNEQFF.

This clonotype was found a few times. The CDR3 nucleotides read TGTGCCAGCAGCTCAAGGACCTCGGGGGTAGGAGAGACCCAGTACTTC. It specifies CASSSRTSGVGETQYF. The J gene is TRBJ2-5, the V gene TRBV13; D is perhaps TRBD2 (6 bases). V lost 4 bases, J lost 4 bases, and 19 bases lay in between. Germline values: CDR1 PRHDT, CDR2 FYEKMQ (reference sequence). The CDR3 is made up of 16 amino acids.

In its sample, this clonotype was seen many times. In DNA form, the CDR3 reads TGTGCCAGCAGCTCCGGACTAGCGGGGCCCTGGCAGTACTTC. Encoded protein: CASSSGLAGPWQYF. This chain connects TRBV12-3 or TRBV12-4 to TRBJ2-7; 12 positions match TRBD2. The CDR3 totals 14 residues. Trimming at V came to 6 bases and at J to 9 bases, leaving 9 bases not matched to a gene.

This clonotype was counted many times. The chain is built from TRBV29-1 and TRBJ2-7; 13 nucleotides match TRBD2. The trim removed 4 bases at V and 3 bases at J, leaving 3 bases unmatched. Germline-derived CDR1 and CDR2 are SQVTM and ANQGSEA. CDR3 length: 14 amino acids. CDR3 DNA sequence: TGCAGCGTTGTCAGGACTAGCGGGGGCTACGAGCAGTACTTC. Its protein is CSVVRTSGGYEQYF.

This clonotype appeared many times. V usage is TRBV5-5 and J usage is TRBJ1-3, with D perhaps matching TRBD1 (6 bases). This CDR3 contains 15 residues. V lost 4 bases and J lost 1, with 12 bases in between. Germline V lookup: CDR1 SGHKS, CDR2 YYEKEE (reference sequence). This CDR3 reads CASSPDRNSGNTIYF. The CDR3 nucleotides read TGTGCCAGCAGCCCCGACAGGAATTCTGGAAACACCATATATTTT. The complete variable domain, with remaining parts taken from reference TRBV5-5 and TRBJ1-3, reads DAGVTQSPTHLIKTRGQQVTLRCSPISGHKSVSWYQQVLGQGPQFIFQYYEKEERGRGNFPDRFSARQFPNYSSELNVNALLLGDSALYLCASSPDRNSGNTIYFGEGSWLTVV.

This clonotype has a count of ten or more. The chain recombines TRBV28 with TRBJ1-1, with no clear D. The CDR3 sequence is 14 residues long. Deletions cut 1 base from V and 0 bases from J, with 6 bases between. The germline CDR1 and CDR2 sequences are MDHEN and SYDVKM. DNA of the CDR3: TGTGCCAGCAGTTTATTCGAGATGAACACTGAAGCTTTCTTT. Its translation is CASSLFEMNTEAFF.

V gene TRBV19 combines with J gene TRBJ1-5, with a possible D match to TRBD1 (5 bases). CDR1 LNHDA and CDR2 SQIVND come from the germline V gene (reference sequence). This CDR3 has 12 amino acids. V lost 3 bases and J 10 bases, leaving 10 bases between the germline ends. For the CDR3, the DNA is TGTGCCAGTAGTATTCGACAGTACCCCCAGCATTTT. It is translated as CASSIRQYPQHF. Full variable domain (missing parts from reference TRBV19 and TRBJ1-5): DGGITQSPKYLFRKEGQNVTLSCEQNLNHDAMYWYRQDPGQGLRLIYYSQIVNDFQKGDIAEGYSVSREKKESFPLTVTSAQKNPTAFYLCASSIRQYPQHFGDGTRLSIL.

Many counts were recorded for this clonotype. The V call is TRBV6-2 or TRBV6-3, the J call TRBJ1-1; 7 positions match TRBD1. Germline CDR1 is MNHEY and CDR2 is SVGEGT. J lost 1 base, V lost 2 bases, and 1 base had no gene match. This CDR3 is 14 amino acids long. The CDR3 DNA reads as TGTGCCAGCAGTTACACAGGGGAGAACACTGAAGCTTTCTTT. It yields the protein CASSYTGENTEAFF.

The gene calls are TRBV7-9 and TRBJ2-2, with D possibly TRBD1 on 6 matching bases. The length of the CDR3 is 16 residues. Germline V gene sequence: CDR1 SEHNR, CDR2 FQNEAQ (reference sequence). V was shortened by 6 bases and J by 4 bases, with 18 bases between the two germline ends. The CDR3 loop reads CASRDPGQGSTGELFF. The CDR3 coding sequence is TGTGCCAGCAGGGACCCGGGCCAGGGGAGCACCGGGGAGCTGTTTTTT.

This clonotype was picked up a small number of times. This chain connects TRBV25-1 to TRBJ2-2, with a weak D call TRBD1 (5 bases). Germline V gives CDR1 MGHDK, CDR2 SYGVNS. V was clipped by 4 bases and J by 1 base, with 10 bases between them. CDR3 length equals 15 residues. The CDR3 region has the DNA TGTGCCAGCAGTGGGGGCGGTAGGAACACCGGGGAGCTGTTTTTT. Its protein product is CASSGGGRNTGELFF.

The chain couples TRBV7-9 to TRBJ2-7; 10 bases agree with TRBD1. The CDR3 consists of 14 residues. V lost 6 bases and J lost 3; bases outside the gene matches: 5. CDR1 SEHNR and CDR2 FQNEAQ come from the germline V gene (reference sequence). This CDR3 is CASSSGDRGYEQYF. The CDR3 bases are TGTGCCAGCAGTTCAGGGGACAGGGGCTACGAGCAGTACTTC.

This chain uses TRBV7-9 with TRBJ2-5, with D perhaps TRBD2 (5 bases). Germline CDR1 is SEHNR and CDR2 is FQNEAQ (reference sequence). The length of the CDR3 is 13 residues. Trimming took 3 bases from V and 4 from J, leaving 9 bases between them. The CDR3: CASSFEAGETQYF. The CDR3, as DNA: TGTGCCAGCAGCTTTGAGGCGGGAGAGACCCAGTACTTC.

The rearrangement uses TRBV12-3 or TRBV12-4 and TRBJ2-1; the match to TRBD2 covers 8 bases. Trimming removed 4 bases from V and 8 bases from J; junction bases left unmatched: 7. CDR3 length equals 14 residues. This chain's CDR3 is CASSYPGLDDEQFF. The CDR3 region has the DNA TGTGCCAGCAGTTATCCGGGACTAGACGATGAGCAGTTCTTC.

The CDR3 here is CASSYSPLGTDTQYF. CDR3 nucleotides: TGTGCCAGCAGTTACTCCCCTCTGGGCACAGATACGCAGTATTTT. The chain employs TRBV6-5 and TRBJ2-3; no firm D call. The V and J ends lost 0 bases and 1 base respectively, with 8 bases between them. CDR1 is MNHEY, CDR2 SVGAGI, per germline. This CDR3 is 15 amino acids long.

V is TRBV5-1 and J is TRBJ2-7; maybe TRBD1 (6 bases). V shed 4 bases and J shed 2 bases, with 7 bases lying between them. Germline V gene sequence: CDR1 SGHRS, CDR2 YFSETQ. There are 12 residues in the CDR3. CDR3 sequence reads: CASSAGAYEQYF. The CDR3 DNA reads TGCGCCAGCAGCGCAGGGGCCTACGAGCAGTACTTC. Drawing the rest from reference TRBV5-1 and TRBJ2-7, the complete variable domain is KAGVTQTPRYLIKTRGQQVTLSCSPISGHRSVSWYQQTPGQGLQFLFEYFSETQRNKGNFPGRFSGRQFSNSRSEMNVSTLELGDSALYLCASSAGAYEQYFGPGTRLTVT.

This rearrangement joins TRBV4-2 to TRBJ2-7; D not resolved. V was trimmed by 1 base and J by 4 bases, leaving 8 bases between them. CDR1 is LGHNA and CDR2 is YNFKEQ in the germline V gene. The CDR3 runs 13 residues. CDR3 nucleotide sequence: TGTGCCAGCAGCCAAGTTCCCATTTACGAGCAGTACTTC. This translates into CASSQVPIYEQYF.

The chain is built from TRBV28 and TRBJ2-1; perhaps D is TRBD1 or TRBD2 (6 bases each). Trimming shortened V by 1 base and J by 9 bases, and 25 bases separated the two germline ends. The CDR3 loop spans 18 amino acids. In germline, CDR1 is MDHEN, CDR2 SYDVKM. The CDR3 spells CASSLSRGGTRSPGEQFF. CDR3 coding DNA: TGTGCCAGCAGTTTATCTCGTGGCGGGACACGGAGTCCTGGTGAGCAGTTCTTC.

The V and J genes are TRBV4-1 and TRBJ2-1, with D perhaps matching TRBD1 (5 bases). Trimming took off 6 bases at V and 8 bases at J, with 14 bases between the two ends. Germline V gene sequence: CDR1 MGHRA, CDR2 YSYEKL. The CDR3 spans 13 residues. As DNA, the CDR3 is TGCGCCAGCAGTCTTGTGGGGCAGTATGAGCAGTTCTTC. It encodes CASSLVGQYEQFF.

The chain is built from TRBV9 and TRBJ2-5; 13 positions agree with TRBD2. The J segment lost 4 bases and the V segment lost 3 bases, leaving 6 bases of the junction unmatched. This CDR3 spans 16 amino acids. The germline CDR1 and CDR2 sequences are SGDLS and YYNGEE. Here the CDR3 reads CASSGGTSGTGETQYF. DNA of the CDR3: TGTGCCAGCAGCGGCGGGACTAGCGGGACGGGAGAGACCCAGTACTTC. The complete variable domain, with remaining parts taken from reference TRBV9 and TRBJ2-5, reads DSGVTQTPKHLITATGQRVTLRCSPRSGDLSVYWYQQSLDQGLQFLIQYYNGEERAKGNILERFSAQQFPDLHSELNLSSLELGDSALYFCASSGGTSGTGETQYFGPGTRLLVL.

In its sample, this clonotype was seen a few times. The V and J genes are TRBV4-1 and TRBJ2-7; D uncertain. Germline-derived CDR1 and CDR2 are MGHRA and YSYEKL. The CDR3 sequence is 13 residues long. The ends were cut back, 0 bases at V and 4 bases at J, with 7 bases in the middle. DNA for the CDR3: TGCGCCAGCAGCCAAGATATGGGTTACGAGCAGTACTTC. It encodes CASSQDMGYEQYF.

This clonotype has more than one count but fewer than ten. This CDR3 is CASSLYITSGRDEQFF. CDR3 bases: TGCGCCAGCAGCTTGTATATAACTAGCGGGAGGGATGAGCAGTTCTTC. The chain couples TRBV5-1 to TRBJ2-1; 13 bases agree with TRBD2. With V trimmed by 1 base and J by 8 bases, 6 bases remained unmatched. Germline CDR1 is SGHRS and CDR2 is YFSETQ. The CDR3 has 16 amino acids.

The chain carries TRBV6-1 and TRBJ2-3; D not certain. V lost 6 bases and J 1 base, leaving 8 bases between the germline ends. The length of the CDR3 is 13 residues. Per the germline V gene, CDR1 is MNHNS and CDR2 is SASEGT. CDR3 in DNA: TGTGCCAGCAGACCTCGTGGCACAGATACGCAGTATTTT. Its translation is CASRPRGTDTQYF.

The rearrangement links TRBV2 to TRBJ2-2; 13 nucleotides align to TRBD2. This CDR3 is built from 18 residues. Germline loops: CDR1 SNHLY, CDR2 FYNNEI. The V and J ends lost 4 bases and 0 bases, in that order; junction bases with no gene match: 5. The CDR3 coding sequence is TGTGCCAGCAGTGTCAGACTAGCGGGAGGCCCGAACACCGGGGAGCTGTTTTTT. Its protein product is CASSVRLAGGPNTGELFF. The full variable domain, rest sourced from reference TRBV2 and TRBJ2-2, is EPEVTQTPSHQVTQMGQEVILRCVPISNHLYFYWYRQILGQKVEFLVSFYNNEISEKSEIFDDQFSVERPDGSNFTLKIRSTKLEDSAMYFCASSVRLAGGPNTGELFFGEGSRLTVL.

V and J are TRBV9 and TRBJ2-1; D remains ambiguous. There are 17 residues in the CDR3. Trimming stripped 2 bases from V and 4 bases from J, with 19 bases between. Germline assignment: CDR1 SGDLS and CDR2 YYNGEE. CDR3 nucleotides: TGTGCCAGCAGCGTTTTATCTGGGTTTGGGCCATACAATGAGCAGTTCTTC. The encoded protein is CASSVLSGFGPYNEQFF.

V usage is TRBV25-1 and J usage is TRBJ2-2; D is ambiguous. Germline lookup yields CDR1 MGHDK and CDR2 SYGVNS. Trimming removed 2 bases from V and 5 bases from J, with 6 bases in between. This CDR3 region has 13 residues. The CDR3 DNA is TGTGCCAGCAGTGAACACAGAACCGGGGAGCTGTTTTTT. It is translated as CASSEHRTGELFF.

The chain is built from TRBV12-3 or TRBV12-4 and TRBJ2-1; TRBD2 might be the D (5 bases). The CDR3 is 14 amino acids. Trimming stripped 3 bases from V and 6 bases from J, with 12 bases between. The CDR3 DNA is TGTGCCAGCAGTTTGCTCTCGAGGGTCAATGAGCAGTTCTTC. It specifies CASSLLSRVNEQFF.

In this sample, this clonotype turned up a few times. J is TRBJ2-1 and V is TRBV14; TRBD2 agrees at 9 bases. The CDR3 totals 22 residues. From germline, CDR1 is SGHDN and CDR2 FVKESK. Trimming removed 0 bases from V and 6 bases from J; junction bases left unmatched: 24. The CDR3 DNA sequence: TGTGCCAGCAGCCAAGATCCCCAGGGAGCGGTGGAAGCGGGAGGTCTTCCCAATGAGCAGTTCTTC. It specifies CASSQDPQGAVEAGGLPNEQFF.